This T cell receptor beta chain was recorded in a study of T cell responses to AZD1222 COVID-19 vaccine (dated by TCRdb to 2020 to 2022). About the full investigation: AZD1222 recipients whose second dose came at about 4 weeks and those whose second dose came at about 12 weeks were combined into one group, since spike-specific TCR depth and breadth did not differ between the two schedules. TCR sequencing covered roughly 230 trial participants: some 210 given two doses of AZD1222 and 26 given two doses of MenACWY control vaccine. Trial participants were enrolled by age into subgroups of 18-55, 56-69 and 70-plus years, and around 150, 28 and 57 TCR-sequenced participants, respectively, were included in these subgroups.

The CDR3 regions of human TCRbeta chains were subjected to immunosequencing. The source study handled its data this way. Repertoire TCRs were matched against a reference library of SARS-CoV-2-specific TCRs generated with the MIRA antigen-specificity platform. Breadth was defined as the fraction of unique TCRs that were SARS-CoV-2-associated, and depth was defined as the fraction of total T cells that were SARS-CoV-2-associated. Using the MIRA data, every spike-specific TCR was mapped to the spike region that the TCR reacted to and assigned to either a CD4 or a CD8 class. Log10-transformed breadth and depth values were compared by one-way ANOVA with Sidak's multiple comparisons tests. The clones in this table, taken by TCRdb from immuneACCESS, are in-frame only. Not every clone is retained; where verified, under half of the shortfall comes from an unresolved V gene, and the cause of the rest is unknown. Clonal size and the V and J genes are those of that table, whereas D and trimming came from the DNA. The sample records about 120,000 clones, around 88% of which are singletons. The ten biggest clones cover over 8.5% of the sample.

Beyond this particular receptor, the publication reports: Because no samples from the day 14 peak response were available, repertoires could be characterized only after the peak T cell response. After two AZD1222 doses, both the breadth and the depth of spike-specific TCRs were significantly higher than at day 0 and than in MenACWY recipients. The whole spike protein was spanned by vaccine-associated CD4 TCRs, and dominant responses were seen in regions 160-218 and 743-854. The 56-69-year group was small, and its depth increase did not reach significance, likely because of low power. Most participants were white British and females outnumbered males, and the authors suggested that clonal diversity may have been underestimated. Conclusions about previously exposed vaccinees are limited because only five to seven AZD1222 recipients were SARS-CoV-2 seropositive at baseline. Nearly half of unique spike-specific TCRs reportedly recognized epitopes outside regions mutated in the B.1.351 and B.1.1.7 variants.

About this clone: Which antigen it targets is not known. No much larger clonotype is one base removed from it; base qualities were not supplied.

The time point label corresponds to: baseline before first vaccination. Vaccinee samples were obtained from the UK trials COV001 and COV002, which included a single-blind randomized controlled phase 2/3 trial of AZD1222 (ChAdOx1 nCoV-19) in healthy adults. For TCRbeta chain sequencing, PBMC samples were collected from trial participants at day 0 and at day 28 after the second dose. The germline ends are 6 bases apart after V is trimmed by 3 bases and J by 1 base. The germline V gene (reference sequence) specifies LNHDA as CDR1 and SQIVND as CDR2. The CDR3 goes from the cysteine to the phenylalanine over 13 residues. The CDR3 DNA has 39 bases and is translated from base 1.

This chain is built from TRBV19 and TRBJ2-5; there is no confident call for the D gene. The sample consisted of peripheral blood, taken on day 0 of AZD1222 vaccination. This TCR was sampled from an adult in good health. At the DNA level, the sequence is TGTGCCAGTAGTATTGCCCCCCAAGAGACCCAGTACTTC. It encodes CASSIAPQETQYF. With the portions outside the CDR3 filled from the reference TRBV19 and TRBJ2-5 genes, the complete variable region becomes DGGITQSPKYLFRKEGQNVTLSCEQNLNHDAMYWYRQDPGQGLRLIYYSQIVNDFQKGDIAEGYSVSREKKESFPLTVTSAQKNPTAFYLCASSIAPQETQYFGPGTRLLVL.